Below are 14 T cell receptor beta chains sequenced from a single sample in a study of blood T cell repertoires in COVID-19. The assay was immunoSEQ multiplex PCR, and TCRdb's table has in-frame clones only and misses some. The data contain tens of thousands of clones, about nine tenths of them singletons. Sequencing input: peripheral blood. Every receptor here comes from an elderly woman with active or convalescent COVID-19.

This chain connects TRBV1 to TRBJ2-5; TRBD1 is the table's D call, not checked against the DNA. TRBV1 is described as a pseudogene. The CDR3 has 15 amino acids. This chain's CDR3 is CTSSQDKQAQETQYF. The CDR3 region has the DNA TGCACCAGCAGCCAAGATAAACAGGCTCAAGAGACCCAGTACTTC.

This chain uses TRBV10-2 with TRBJ2-1, with TRBD2 identical over 15 bases. CDR1 WSHSY and CDR2 SAAADI come from the germline V gene. J gave up 7 bases and V 6 bases, and 7 bases lay outside the gene matches. CDR3 size: 16 residues. DNA for the CDR3: TGCGCCAGCAGGGATAGGACTAGCGGGGGGGCAAATGAGCAGTTCTTC. This gives the protein CASRDRTSGGANEQFF.

The chain uses TRBV6-5 and TRBJ1-2; D might be TRBD1 (6 bases). The CDR3 contains 15 residues. V was shortened by 10 bases and J by 3 bases, with 21 bases between the two germline ends. Germline V gives CDR1 MNHEY, CDR2 SVGAGI. The CDR3 DNA is TGTGCCACTTCTTCAGGGGCCGACAGCTACTATGGCTACACCTTC. Its protein product is CATSSGADSYYGYTF.

V is TRBV5-1 and J is TRBJ1-2, with D possibly TRBD1 on 5 matching bases. This CDR3 has 15 residues. Germline loops: CDR1 SGHRS, CDR2 YFSETQ. V was cut by 0 bases and J by 2 bases, with 11 bases left in between. In DNA, the CDR3 is TGCGCCAGCAGCTTGGATAGGGGCTCAAACTATGGCTACACCTTC. It encodes CASSLDRGSNYGYTF.

The chain carries TRBV11-2 and TRBJ2-1, with 8 bases matching TRBD2. CDR3 size: 18 residues. CDR1 and CDR2 from the germline V gene are SGHAT and FQNNGV. J gave up 5 bases and V 5 bases, and 17 bases lay outside the gene matches. CDR3 in DNA: TGTGCCAGCAGCCGGATTAGAACTATAGCGGGGCTTCACAATGAGCAGTTCTTC. Translation: CASSRIRTIAGLHNEQFF.

The CDR3 spells CASSQDFGTSGGLQETQYF. CDR3 DNA: TGTGCCAGCAGCCAAGATTTTGGGACTAGCGGGGGACTACAAGAGACCCAGTACTTC. The V gene is TRBV14, the J gene TRBJ2-5, with TRBD2 identical over 14 bases. Germline assignment: CDR1 SGHDN and CDR2 FVKESK. The CDR3 loop spans 19 amino acids. V dropped 0 bases and J dropped 2; count of bases not matched to a gene: 8.

The rearrangement joins TRBV9 to TRBJ1-1, with 7 bases aligning to TRBD1. The J segment lost 4 bases and the V segment lost 1 base, leaving 1 base of the junction unmatched. This CDR3 is built from 13 residues. Germline-derived CDR1 and CDR2 are SGDLS and YYNGEE. CDR3 amino acids: CASSVQGGTEAFF. As DNA, the CDR3 is TGTGCCAGCAGCGTACAGGGGGGCACTGAAGCTTTCTTT.

The DNA for the CDR3 is TGTGCCAGCAGCCTGGACAGCTATGGCTACACCTTC. Its protein is CASSLDSYGYTF. The V gene is TRBV5-4, the J gene TRBJ1-2, with D maybe TRBD1 (6 bases). Trimming took off 4 bases at V and 4 bases at J, with 8 bases between the two ends. This CDR3 is built from 12 residues. CDR1 and CDR2 (germline): SGHNT, YYREEE (reference sequence).

The J gene is TRBJ2-7, the V gene TRBV2; tentatively, D is TRBD1 (6 bases). Per the germline V gene, CDR1 is SNHLY and CDR2 is FYNNEI. This CDR3 has 16 residues. With 6 bases removed from V and 7 bases from J, the gap between germline ends came to 25 bases. DNA of the CDR3: TGTGCCAGCAGCCAACTCTCCGGACAGCGATACGGGGAGCAGTACTTC. Translation gives CASSQLSGQRYGEQYF.

The chain has TRBV11-3 and TRBJ2-3; 8 positions agree with TRBD1. V was pared by 3 bases and J by 0 bases, with 8 bases of the junction left unmatched. The CDR3 is 17 amino acids. Germline CDR1 SGHNT, CDR2 YENEEA. CDR3 coding DNA: TGTGCCAGCAGCTTGGGCATTACAGGGGGTAGCACAGATACGCAGTATTTT. Translation gives CASSLGITGGSTDTQYF.

Here the CDR3 DNA reads TGCGCCAGCAGCGTCGGGACTAGCGGGGGCACAGATACGCAGTATTTT. It is translated as CASSVGTSGGTDTQYF. The J gene is TRBJ2-3, the V gene TRBV5-1, with TRBD2 matching 13 bases. CDR1 SGHRS and CDR2 YFSETQ come from the germline V gene. CDR3 length equals 16 residues. The V gene end was trimmed by 4 bases and the J gene end by 1 base; junction bases not matched to a gene: 3.

The chain combines TRBV4-1 with TRBJ2-2; D is perhaps TRBD1 (5 bases). V lost 1 base, J lost 0 bases, and 15 bases lay in between. CDR1 is MGHRA and CDR2 is YSYEKL in the germline V gene. The CDR3 consists of 18 residues. CDR3 nucleotides: TGCGCCAGCAGCCAAGTGATCGGTGTAGGGGCGAACACCGGGGAGCTGTTTTTT. Its protein is CASSQVIGVGANTGELFF.

This chain connects TRBV5-1 to TRBJ2-3; 9 bases are a match to TRBD2. The V and J ends lost 1 base and 1 base, in that order; junction bases with no gene match: 4. The germline V gene has CDR1 SGHRS and CDR2 YFSETQ. The CDR3 totals 16 residues. This chain's CDR3 is CASSLWGLAGTDTQYF. CDR3 sequence (DNA): TGCGCCAGCAGCTTGTGGGGACTAGCCGGCACAGATACGCAGTATTTT.

Written as DNA, the CDR3 is TGTGCCAGCAGCCAAAGGGTACTAGCGGGGGACAACACCGGGGAGCTGTTTTTT. Residues: CASSQRVLAGDNTGELFF. The chain has TRBV4-2 and TRBJ2-2, with 11 bases identical to TRBD2. From germline, CDR1 is LGHNA and CDR2 YNFKEQ. The CDR3 consists of 18 residues. V was pared by 2 bases and J by 2 bases, with 7 bases of the junction left unmatched.